One and the same sample provided the 21 T cell receptor beta chains below, sequenced in a study of blood T cell repertoires in COVID-19 (dated by TCRdb to the early 2020s). The method was the immunoSEQ multiplex PCR assay. The clones in this table, taken by TCRdb from immuneACCESS, are in-frame only. Not every clone is retained; where verified, under half of the shortfall comes from an unresolved V gene, and the cause of the rest is unknown. The table for this sample lists about 360,000 clones; around nine tenths of them were counted only once. Jointly, the top ten make up around 7.5% of the sample. The sequencing input was peripheral blood. The source of these receptors is a woman aged 55-75 years with COVID-19, enrolled during active disease.

The J gene is TRBJ2-7, the V gene TRBV6-5; D is perhaps TRBD2 (5 bases). V dropped 2 bases and J dropped 2 bases, with 13 bases sitting between them. Germline CDR1 and CDR2: MNHEY and SVGAGI. The length of the CDR3 is 15 residues. CDR3 in DNA: TGTGCCAGCAGTTACGTGAGCGGCCGTACCTACGAGCAGTACTTC. Translated: CASSYVSGRTYEQYF.

The J gene is TRBJ1-1, the V gene TRBV16, with 7 bases that match TRBD1. J lost 2 bases, V lost 0 bases, and 3 bases had no gene match. The V gene's germline CDR1 is KGHSY and CDR2 FQNENV. This CDR3 comprises 15 residues. This CDR3 is CASSQSGTANTEAFF. In DNA form, the CDR3 reads TGTGCCAGCAGCCAATCCGGGACAGCAAACACTGAAGCTTTCTTT.

CDR3 DNA: TGTGCCAGCAGTGAACGACAGGGGGGCAATGAGCAGTTCTTC. This encodes CASSERQGGNEQFF. The chain is built from TRBV2 and TRBJ2-1, with 9 bases fitting TRBD1. V lost 2 bases, J lost 6 bases, and 2 bases stayed unmatched. There are 14 residues in the CDR3. In germline, CDR1 is SNHLY, CDR2 FYNNEI.

The chain is built from TRBV5-1 and TRBJ2-7, with 7 bases that match TRBD1. The germline CDR1 and CDR2 sequences are SGHRS and YFSETQ. J lost 4 bases, V lost 2 bases, and 6 bases had no gene match. CDR3 length equals 14 residues. CDR3 nucleotide sequence: TGCGCCAGCAGCTTTAACAGGGGCGATTACGAGCAGTACTTC. Translating gives CASSFNRGDYEQYF.

This chain connects TRBV11-3 to TRBJ2-1; D is possibly TRBD1 (6 bases). The V gene's germline CDR1 is SGHNT and CDR2 YENEEA. The CDR3 has 14 amino acids. The V and J ends lost 10 bases and 4 bases respectively, with 17 bases between them. The CDR3 region is CAKQGLPYYNEQFF. The CDR3 nucleotides are TGTGCCAAGCAGGGGTTACCCTATTACAATGAGCAGTTCTTC.

The chain joins TRBV27 to TRBJ1-1; D gene unclear. Germline loops: CDR1 MNHEY, CDR2 SMNVEV (reference sequence). Trimming removed 3 bases at V and 2 bases at J, with 13 bases between. The CDR3 spans 15 residues. Written as DNA, the CDR3 is TGTGCCAGCAGTTTCGGGAGCTCAGGTAACACTGAAGCTTTCTTT. Translation: CASSFGSSGNTEAFF.

On this clone: The sample has other DNA sequences that encode this CDR3 too. The chain joins TRBV7-9 to TRBJ1-2; 7 nucleotides align to TRBD1. Germline loops: CDR1 SEHNR, CDR2 FQNEAQ (reference sequence). This CDR3 is 13 amino acids long. The V segment lost 5 bases and the J segment 4 bases; nucleotides outside the gene matches: 4. CDR3 amino acids: CASSPGQRYGYTF. The CDR3 region has the DNA TGTGCCAGCAGCCCGGGACAGCGCTATGGCTACACCTTC.

V gene TRBV4-1 combines with J gene TRBJ1-5; D may be TRBD1 (6 bases). The CDR3 covers 15 residues. CDR1 MGHRA and CDR2 YSYEKL come from the germline V gene. Trimming removed 1 base from V and 0 bases from J, with 7 bases in between. The CDR3 DNA is TGCGCCAGCAGCCAAGCCAGGGGTAGCAATCAGCCCCAGCATTTT. Translation gives CASSQARGSNQPQHF.

The chain recombines TRBV10-3 with TRBJ2-5; D may be TRBD1 (7 bases). Germline CDR1 and CDR2: ENHRY and SYGVKD. Trimming removed 8 bases at V and 3 bases at J, with 19 bases between. The CDR3 spans 15 residues. The CDR3 nucleotides read TGTGCCATCCGACAGGCAGGGGGGCGCAAAGAGACCCAGTACTTC. Residues: CAIRQAGGRKETQYF.

This chain uses TRBV5-1 with TRBJ1-2, with D possibly matching TRBD1 (6 bases). CDR1 is SGHRS and CDR2 is YFSETQ in the germline V gene. With 4 bases removed from V and 2 bases from J, the gap between germline ends came to 12 bases. The CDR3 runs 14 residues. The DNA of the CDR3 is TGCGCCAGCAGCCTCACAGGACAGAACTATGGCTACACCTTC. Translation gives CASSLTGQNYGYTF.

This chain links TRBV12-5 with TRBJ1-1, with D perhaps matching TRBD1 (5 bases). This CDR3 spans 15 amino acids. Germline V lookup: CDR1 LGHNT, CDR2 FRNRAP. Trimming took off 0 bases at V and 1 base at J, with 9 bases between the two ends. The CDR3 reads CASGLVWGGNTEAFF. The CDR3 bases are TGTGCTAGTGGTTTGGTTTGGGGCGGGAACACTGAAGCTTTCTTT.

The chain uses TRBV5-6 and TRBJ1-2; possible D gene TRBD1, 6 bases. The V and J ends lost 3 bases and 10 bases respectively, with 16 bases between them. CDR1 and CDR2 from the germline V gene are SGHDT and YYEEEE. The CDR3 is 13 amino acids. The CDR3, as DNA: TGTGCCAGCAGCTCCTTGACAGGTCGCGACTACACCTTC. Amino acid sequence: CASSSLTGRDYTF.

The rearrangement uses TRBV7-3 and TRBJ2-2, with 10 bases aligning to TRBD1. Germline V CDR1 and CDR2: SGHTA, FQGTGA. CDR3 length equals 14 residues. V shed 10 bases and J 9 bases; nucleotides not matched to a gene: 11. CDR3 residues: CATSAGTGVRELFF. In nucleotides, the CDR3 is TGTGCCACCTCGGCCGGGACAGGGGTCAGGGAGCTGTTTTTT.

In regard to this clone: The same CDR3 arises from other DNA sequences in this sample as well. CDR3 sequence reads: CASSPSQETQYF. Here the CDR3 DNA reads TGTGCCAGCTCACCCTCGCAAGAGACCCAGTACTTC. The chain links TRBV18 to TRBJ2-5; no reliable D call. The CDR3 is made up of 12 amino acids. CDR1 and CDR2 (germline): KGHSH, LQKENI. The V and J ends lost 3 bases and 2 bases respectively, with 4 bases between them.

The rearrangement links TRBV10-3 to TRBJ2-5, with 12 bases fitting TRBD2. Trimming removed 4 bases from V and 5 bases from J; junction bases left unmatched: 11. CDR3 length equals 17 residues. Germline CDR1 and CDR2: ENHRY and SYGVKD. The chain's CDR3 is CAISGPGRLAGVETQYF. The CDR3 nucleotides read TGTGCCATCAGTGGACCCGGCAGACTAGCGGGGGTTGAGACCCAGTACTTC.

V is TRBV10-3 and J is TRBJ2-7; 13 bases are a match to TRBD2. The J segment lost 5 bases and the V segment lost 6 bases, leaving 4 bases of the junction unmatched. CDR3 length: 14 amino acids. CDR1 and CDR2 from the germline V gene are ENHRY and SYGVKD. Here the CDR3 reads CAISGLAGANEQYF. CDR3 DNA: TGTGCCATCAGCGGACTAGCGGGGGCGAACGAGCAGTACTTC.

The J gene is TRBJ1-2, the V gene TRBV20-1; 8 nucleotides line up with TRBD1. The V gene's germline CDR1 is DFQATT and CDR2 SNEGSKA (reference sequence). The CDR3 covers 11 residues. V gave up 6 bases and J gave up 8 bases; unmatched junction bases: 5. CDR3 sequence: CSARQGLGYTF. Written as DNA, the CDR3 is TGCAGTGCCCGACAGGGGTTGGGCTACACCTTC.

The V call is TRBV20-1, the J call TRBJ2-1, with D uncertain. The CDR3 consists of 11 residues. The germline V gene has CDR1 DFQATT and CDR2 SNEGSKA (reference sequence). V was clipped by 8 bases and J by 3 bases, with 8 bases between them. In DNA form, the CDR3 reads TGCAGTTCCGGGTTCTACAATGAGCAGTTCTTC. Translation: CSSGFYNEQFF.

The rearrangement uses TRBV4-2 and TRBJ2-1, with D possibly matching TRBD2 (6 bases). The length of the CDR3 is 15 residues. Trimming cost V 4 bases and J 1 base, with 11 bases left between them. The V gene's germline CDR1 is LGHNA and CDR2 YNFKEQ. The CDR3 loop reads CASSPLRGSYNEQFF. CDR3 nucleotide sequence: TGTGCCAGCAGCCCCTTACGGGGGTCCTACAATGAGCAGTTCTTC.

This chain links TRBV7-2 with TRBJ2-7, with a tentative D call TRBD2 (6 bases). The CDR3 contains 14 residues. Germline loops: CDR1 SGHTA, CDR2 FQGNSA. V lost 6 bases to trimming and J lost 3 bases, with 15 bases between them. The CDR3 loop is CASRESEGIYEQYF. The CDR3 DNA follows: TGTGCCAGCAGGGAGTCGGAGGGGATCTACGAGCAGTACTTC.

The chain combines TRBV9 with TRBJ1-6; TRBD1 might be the D (5 bases). With 0 bases removed from V and 9 bases from J, the gap between germline ends came to 16 bases. The CDR3 spans 16 residues. Per the germline V gene, CDR1 is SGDLS and CDR2 is YYNGEE. The chain's CDR3 is CASSVATSTAGSPLHF. CDR3 DNA: TGTGCCAGCAGCGTAGCTACATCGACAGCAGGTTCACCCCTCCACTTT.